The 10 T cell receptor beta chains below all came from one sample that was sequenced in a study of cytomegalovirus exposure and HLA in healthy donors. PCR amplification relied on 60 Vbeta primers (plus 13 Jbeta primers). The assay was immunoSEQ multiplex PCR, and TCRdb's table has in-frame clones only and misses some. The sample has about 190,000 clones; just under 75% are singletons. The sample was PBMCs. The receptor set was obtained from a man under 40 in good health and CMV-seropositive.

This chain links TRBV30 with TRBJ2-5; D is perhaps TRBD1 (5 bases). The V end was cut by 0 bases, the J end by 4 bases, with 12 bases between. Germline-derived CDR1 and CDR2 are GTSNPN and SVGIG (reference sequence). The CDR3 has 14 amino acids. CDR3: CAWSVVGAVETQYF. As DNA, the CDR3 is TGTGCCTGGAGTGTAGTAGGGGCAGTAGAGACCCAGTACTTC.

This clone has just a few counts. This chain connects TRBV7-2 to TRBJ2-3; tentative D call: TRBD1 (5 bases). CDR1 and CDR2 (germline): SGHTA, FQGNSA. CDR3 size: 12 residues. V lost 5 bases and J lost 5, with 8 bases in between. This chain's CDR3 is CASSPRGDTQYF. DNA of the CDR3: TGTGCCAGCAGCCCTAGGGGAGATACGCAGTATTTT.

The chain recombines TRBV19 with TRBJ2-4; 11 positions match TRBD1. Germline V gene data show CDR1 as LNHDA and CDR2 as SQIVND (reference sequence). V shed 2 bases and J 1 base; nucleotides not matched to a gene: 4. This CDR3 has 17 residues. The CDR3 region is CASSIWTGGEAKNIQYF. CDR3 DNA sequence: TGTGCCAGTAGTATATGGACAGGGGGCGAGGCCAAAAACATTCAGTACTTC.

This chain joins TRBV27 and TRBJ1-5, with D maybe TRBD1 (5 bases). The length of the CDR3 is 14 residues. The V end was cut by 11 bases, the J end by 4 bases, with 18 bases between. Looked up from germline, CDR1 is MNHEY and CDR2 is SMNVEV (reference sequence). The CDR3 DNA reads TGTGCCGGAGGCCCCAGGGAGGGAAATCAGCCCCAGCATTTT. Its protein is CAGGPREGNQPQHF.

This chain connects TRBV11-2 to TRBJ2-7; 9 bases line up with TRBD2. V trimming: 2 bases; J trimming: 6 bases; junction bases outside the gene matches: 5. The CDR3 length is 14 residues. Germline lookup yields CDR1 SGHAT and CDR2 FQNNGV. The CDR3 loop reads CASSLFAGGTEQYF. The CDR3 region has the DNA TGTGCCAGCAGCTTATTCGCGGGAGGGACCGAGCAGTACTTC.

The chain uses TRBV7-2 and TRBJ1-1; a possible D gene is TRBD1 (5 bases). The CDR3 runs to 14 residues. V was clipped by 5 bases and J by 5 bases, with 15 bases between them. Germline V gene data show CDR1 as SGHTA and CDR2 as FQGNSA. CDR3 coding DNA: TGTGCCAGCAGCGGGAGGGCAGGGATAACTGAAGCTTTCTTT. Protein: CASSGRAGITEAFF.

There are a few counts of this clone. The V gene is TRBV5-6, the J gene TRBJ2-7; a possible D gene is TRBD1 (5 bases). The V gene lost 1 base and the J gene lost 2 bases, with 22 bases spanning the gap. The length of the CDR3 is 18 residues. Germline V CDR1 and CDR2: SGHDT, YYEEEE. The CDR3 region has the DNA TGTGCCAGCAGCTTGATCAAGACCCGGACAAGGCCAACCTACGAGCAGTACTTC. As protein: CASSLIKTRTRPTYEQYF.

The CDR3 region is CASSPDRGVGNTIYF. CDR3 nucleotide sequence: TGCGCCAGCAGCCCGGACAGGGGAGTTGGAAACACCATATATTTT. The chain uses TRBV5-1 and TRBJ1-3, with TRBD1 matching over 9 bases. Germline V CDR1 and CDR2: SGHRS, YFSETQ. Losses at the gene ends were 4 bases for V and 3 bases for J; bases not matched to a gene: 5. The CDR3 has 15 amino acids.

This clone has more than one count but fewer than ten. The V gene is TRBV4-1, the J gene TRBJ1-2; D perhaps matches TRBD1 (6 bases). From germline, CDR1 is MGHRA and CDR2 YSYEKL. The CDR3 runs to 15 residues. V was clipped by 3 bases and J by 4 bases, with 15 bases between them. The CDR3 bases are TGCGCCAGCAGCCAGGAGCGTGGGGGCGGCTATGGCTACACCTTC. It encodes CASSQERGGGYGYTF.

CDR3 coding DNA: TGTGCCAGCAGTTATGGCATTAACACTGAAGCTTTCTTT. This codes for CASSYGINTEAFF. The chain uses TRBV6-5 and TRBJ1-1, with D unclear. The CDR3 covers 13 residues. CDR1 and CDR2 from the germline V gene are MNHEY and SVGAGI. V dropped 3 bases and J dropped 2 bases, with 7 bases sitting between them.